Here is one T cell receptor beta chain with its context. The antigen is unknown. The record originates from a study of cytotoxic CD8 clonotypes in ibrutinib-treated CLL. The overall study: Response samples were taken after a median around 11 months of treatment, range 6 to 36. General observations from the study: Under treatment, the uncommon public clonotypes either contracted or remained stable. Clonality increased with ibrutinib response but returned toward baseline at progression.

Produced via immunoSEQ multiplex PCR; TCRdb's table is partial and in-frame only. This table has 250,000 or so clones, about three quarters appearing once. Genomic DNA in a quantity of about 2.2 micrograms was derived from cryopreserved PBMCs for TCR beta libraries. Per the germline V gene, CDR1 is SGHTA and CDR2 is FQGTGA. Trimming pared 7 bases from V and 1 base from J, leaving 9 bases between. This CDR3 is 13 amino acids long. The sequence was obtained from a human donor with chronic lymphocytic leukemia. Specimen: PBMCs, collected after 24 months of ibrutinib treatment. The chain is built from TRBV7-3 and TRBJ2-3; D not resolved. The CDR3 loop is CASTPGGTDTQYF. The CDR3 DNA is TGTGCCAGCACCCCAGGCGGCACAGATACGCAGTATTTT.